This TCR beta chain originates from a study of response to subunit inactivated influenza vaccine. Whole-study results and caveats: Each seasonal influenza vaccination, the authors suggested, recruits few new T cells.

TCRdb itself ran the RT-PCR reads through MiXCR, one entry per CDR3 protein. The sample shows about 300,000 distinct CDR3 sequences, just over 20% of them seen only once. This clonotype is a singleton in its sample. Its specificity is unknown. The CDR3 length is 15 residues. V shed 4 bases and J 0 bases; nucleotides not matched to a gene: 3. CDR1 is SGHVS and CDR2 is FQNEAQ in the germline V gene. The receptor was isolated from a man between 50 and 69 years old who received an inactivated influenza vaccine. J is TRBJ2-3 and V is TRBV7-8, with 8 bases that match TRBD2. Source: PBMCs from blood, taken around 22 months after vaccination. The CDR3 DNA sequence: TGTGCCAGCAGCTCTAGCGGGTCCAGCACAGATACGCAGTATTTT. Protein: CASSSSGSSTDTQYF.